This TCR beta chain was identified during a study of control samples from healthy donors and cancer patients. TCRdb's copy holds only in-frame clones and misses some; the assay was immunoSEQ multiplex PCR. The sample has 160,000 or so clones, less than 95% seen once. The CDR3 is 14 amino acids. Germline V gene data show CDR1 as LGHDT and CDR2 as YNNKEL (reference sequence). The V gene end was trimmed by 4 bases and the J gene end by 4 bases; junction bases not matched to a gene: 4. The chain carries TRBV3-1 (or the pseudogene TRBV3-2) and TRBJ2-7; 10 bases are shared with TRBD1. Sample: PBMCs. The sequence was collected from a man aged 55 to 70 with colorectal cancer. CDR3 sequence reads: CASSPGTGEYEQYF. CDR3 coding DNA: TGTGCCAGCAGCCCCGGGACAGGGGAGTACGAGCAGTACTTC.